A single sample is the source of the 11 T cell receptor beta chains below, sequenced in a study of blood T cell repertoires in COVID-19. TCRdb's copy holds only in-frame clones and misses some; the assay was immunoSEQ multiplex PCR. The table has under 35,000 clones, around 83% seen once; the top ten hold roughly 27%. Sequences were obtained from peripheral blood. These receptors came from a man between 70 and 80 years old with active COVID-19.

The chain joins TRBV5-1 to TRBJ1-1; 10 nucleotides align to TRBD1. CDR1 and CDR2 (germline): SGHRS, YFSETQ. The V gene end was trimmed by 4 bases and the J gene end by 8 bases; junction bases not matched to a gene: 8. The CDR3 covers 14 residues. The CDR3 is CASSNRDRGREAFF. The CDR3 bases are TGCGCCAGCAGCAACCGGGACAGGGGAAGGGAAGCTTTCTTT.

As DNA, the CDR3 is TGTGCCATCAGTGAGCCTAGCGGGAGCACCGGGGAGCTGTTTTTT. Amino acids: CAISEPSGSTGELFF. The V gene is TRBV10-3, the J gene TRBJ2-2; 10 bases are shared with TRBD2. CDR1 is ENHRY, CDR2 SYGVKD, per germline. After removal of 2 bases from V and 4 bases from J, the junction contained 1 base not matched to a gene. CDR3 length: 15 amino acids.

The chain uses TRBV30 and TRBJ2-6, with TRBD1 identical over 9 bases. CDR1 is GTSNPN and CDR2 is SVGIG in the germline V gene (reference sequence). The CDR3 is 18 residues long. J was trimmed by 1 base and V by 3 bases; bases with no gene match: 10. This CDR3 is CAWSGTGIPRSGANVLTF. Written as DNA, the CDR3 is TGTGCCTGGAGCGGGACAGGGATACCCAGATCTGGGGCCAACGTCCTGACTTTC.

This CDR3 is CASNKAGLSTDTQYF. The CDR3 bases are TGTGCCAGCAACAAAGCGGGGCTTAGCACAGATACGCAGTATTTT. This sequence joins TRBV25-1 and TRBJ2-3; 7 nucleotides line up with TRBD2. The CDR3 is 15 residues long. Germline CDR1 and CDR2: MGHDK and SYGVNS. The trim removed 7 bases at V and 0 bases at J, leaving 7 bases unmatched.

V and J are TRBV27 and TRBJ1-4; D ambiguous. Trimming left V 0 bases short and J 7 bases short, with 15 bases between. The CDR3 runs 16 residues. Germline CDR1 is MNHEY and CDR2 is SMNVEV (reference sequence). This chain's CDR3 is CASSLSGPGRREKLFF. The CDR3 nucleotides are TGTGCCAGCAGTTTATCGGGCCCAGGTCGGCGTGAAAAACTGTTTTTT.

The rearrangement links TRBV27 to TRBJ2-1; possible D gene TRBD1, 6 bases. Deletions cut 4 bases from V and 8 bases from J, with 12 bases between. The CDR3 has 13 amino acids. CDR1 and CDR2 (germline): MNHEY, SMNVEV (reference sequence). As DNA, the CDR3 is TGTGCCAGCAGTTCAAACAGGGTTCATGAGCAGTTCTTC. Amino acids: CASSSNRVHEQFF.

In its sample, this clone was seen once. The chain is built from TRBV5-4 and TRBJ2-2; 10 nucleotides match TRBD2. Germline CDR1 and CDR2: SGHNT and YYREEE (reference sequence). This CDR3 contains 14 residues. V dropped 2 bases and J dropped 7; count of bases not matched to a gene: 2. The chain's CDR3 is CASSFGTSVGELFF. DNA for the CDR3: TGTGCCAGCAGCTTCGGGACTAGCGTCGGGGAGCTGTTTTTT.

A few counts support this clone. The chain is built from TRBV5-4 and TRBJ2-7, with 7 bases matching TRBD2. Germline-derived CDR1 and CDR2 are SGHNT and YYREEE (reference sequence). The CDR3 consists of 15 residues. After removal of 5 bases from V and 0 bases from J, the junction contained 8 bases not matched to a gene. CDR3 protein: CASRPTSASSYEQYF. The CDR3 DNA sequence: TGTGCCAGCAGGCCCACTAGCGCGAGCTCCTACGAGCAGTACTTC.

This rearrangement joins TRBV6-4 to TRBJ1-1, with D maybe TRBD1 (5 bases). Germline V gene lookup returns CDR1 MRHNA and CDR2 SNTAGT. V was clipped by 8 bases and J by 6 bases, with 16 bases between them. This CDR3 has 13 residues. CDR3 sequence reads: CASRRDGGAEAFF. Here the CDR3 DNA reads TGTGCCAGCCGCCGGGACGGGGGGGCTGAAGCTTTCTTT.

This chain connects TRBV15 to TRBJ2-3, with 9 nucleotides matching TRBD2. With V trimmed by 2 bases and J by 2 bases, 2 bases remained unmatched. Germline V gene sequence: CDR1 LNHNV, CDR2 YYDKDF (reference sequence). This CDR3 is built from 15 residues. The CDR3 is CATSRLAGNTDTQYF. Here the CDR3 DNA reads TGTGCCACCAGCAGACTAGCGGGAAACACAGATACGCAGTATTTT.

This chain joins TRBV19 and TRBJ2-3, with TRBD1 matching over 10 bases. This CDR3 has 15 amino acids. Trimming at V came to 8 bases and at J to 2 bases, leaving 7 bases not matched to a gene. Germline CDR1 and CDR2: LNHDA and SQIVND (reference sequence). The CDR3 DNA reads TGTGCCAGTGGGCAGCGACAGGGGGCCACAGATACGCAGTATTTT. Protein product: CASGQRQGATDTQYF.